Shown below are 20 T cell receptor beta chains from a single sample sequenced in a study of blood T cell repertoires in COVID-19. Profiling relied on immunoSEQ multiplex PCR, and the TCRdb table lists in-frame clones only, not all of them. The sample yields around 270,000 clones, approximately 90% seen once. Sequences were obtained from peripheral blood. All receptors come from a man aged 35 to 55 with acute or convalescent COVID-19.

This clone was observed once. The rearrangement uses TRBV4-1 and TRBJ2-1; D is unresolved. Trimming cost V 2 bases and J 5 bases, with 10 bases left between them. The germline V gene has CDR1 MGHRA and CDR2 YSYEKL. The CDR3 consists of 14 residues. CDR3 loop: CASSQIRSDNEQFF. The CDR3 coding sequence is TGCGCCAGCAGCCAAATCCGATCGGACAATGAGCAGTTCTTC.

This clone was seen once. This chain links TRBV29-1 with TRBJ1-2; D is unclear. Trimming cost V 4 bases and J 4 bases, with 7 bases left between them. The CDR3 runs to 11 residues. In germline, CDR1 is SQVTM, CDR2 ANQGSEA. CDR3 nucleotide sequence: TGCAGCGTTGGGGCGGGCTATGGCTACACCTTC. This translates into CSVGAGYGYTF.

Here the CDR3 reads CASSPTGQGGRQYF. In DNA, the CDR3 is TGTGCCAGCTCACCAACAGGACAGGGAGGTCGGCAGTACTTC. J is TRBJ2-7 and V is TRBV18; 8 bases fit TRBD1. CDR1 and CDR2 (germline): KGHSH, LQKENI. This CDR3 contains 14 residues. With V trimmed by 2 bases and J by 9 bases, 9 bases remained unmatched. Together with reference TRBV18 and TRBJ2-7, the CDR3 gives the full variable domain: NAGVMQNPRHLVRRRGQEARLRCSPMKGHSHVYWYRQLPEEGLKFMVYLQKENIIDESGMPKERFSAEFPKEGPSILRIQQVVRGDSAAYFCASSPTGQGGRQYFGPGTRLTVT.

This chain uses TRBV24-1 with TRBJ1-5; a weak D match, TRBD1 (6 bases). Germline loops: CDR1 KGHDR, CDR2 SFDVKD. The CDR3 is 14 residues long. The V gene lost 4 bases and the J gene lost 6 bases, with 12 bases spanning the gap. DNA of the CDR3: TGTGCCACCAGTGACCAGGGGCCGCCTCAGCCCCAGCATTTT. This translates into CATSDQGPPQPQHF.

This chain joins TRBV9 and TRBJ2-7; TRBD1 might be the D (6 bases). Germline loops: CDR1 SGDLS, CDR2 YYNGEE. CDR3 length equals 15 residues. With 4 bases removed from V and 0 bases from J, the gap between germline ends came to 14 bases. In DNA form, the CDR3 reads TGTGCCAGCAGCCCCGTGGGGGACATCTCCTACGAGCAGTACTTC. Translating it yields CASSPVGDISYEQYF.

This chain joins TRBV19 and TRBJ2-7, with TRBD2 matching 9 bases. V trimming: 3 bases; J trimming: 2 bases; junction bases outside the gene matches: 5. The germline CDR1 and CDR2 sequences are LNHDA and SQIVND (reference sequence). The CDR3 runs 15 residues. Here the CDR3 reads CASSMMAGGPYEQYF. The CDR3 DNA reads TGTGCCAGTAGTATGATGGCGGGGGGGCCCTACGAGCAGTACTTC.

The CDR3: CASSFTSNSYEQYF. CDR3 coding DNA: TGCGCCAGCAGCTTCACTTCCAACTCCTACGAGCAGTACTTC. The J gene is TRBJ2-7, the V gene TRBV5-1; D gene uncertain. Germline lookup yields CDR1 SGHRS and CDR2 YFSETQ. This CDR3 contains 14 residues. Trimming pared 2 bases from V and 0 bases from J, leaving 9 bases between. Variable domain in full (rest from reference TRBV5-1 and TRBJ2-7): KAGVTQTPRYLIKTRGQQVTLSCSPISGHRSVSWYQQTPGQGLQFLFEYFSETQRNKGNFPGRFSGRQFSNSRSEMNVSTLELGDSALYLCASSFTSNSYEQYFGPGTRLTVT.

The chain recombines TRBV12-3 or TRBV12-4 with TRBJ1-5; TRBD1 matches 7 bases. Unmatched junction bases numbered 3, after V lost 4 bases and J lost 6 bases. The length of the CDR3 is 13 residues. The chain's CDR3 is CASSWSGGQPQHF. The CDR3 nucleotides read TGTGCCAGCAGTTGGTCAGGGGGTCAGCCCCAGCATTTT.

This clone was counted a single time. The gene calls are TRBV3-1 (or the pseudogene TRBV3-2) and TRBJ1-2, with 10 bases matching TRBD1. Germline V lookup: CDR1 LGHDT, CDR2 YNNKEL (reference sequence). The ends lost 3 bases at V and 4 bases at J; junction bases unmatched: 8. The length of the CDR3 is 16 residues. The CDR3 here is CASSHRDRGLFYGYTF. CDR3 coding DNA: TGTGCCAGCAGCCACCGCGACAGGGGGCTGTTCTATGGCTACACCTTC.

The CDR3 coding sequence is TGTGCCTGGAGTCCCCCTAACAGGGACGAGCAGTACTTC. Amino acid sequence: CAWSPPNRDEQYF. V usage is TRBV30 and J usage is TRBJ2-7; tentative D call: TRBD1 (6 bases). The CDR3 extends over 13 amino acids. V lost 2 bases to trimming and J lost 5 bases, with 13 bases between them. Germline V lookup: CDR1 GTSNPN, CDR2 SVGIG (reference sequence).

J is TRBJ1-2 and V is TRBV3-1 (or the pseudogene TRBV3-2), with D perhaps matching TRBD1 (5 bases). Trimming shortened V by 3 bases and J by 8 bases, and 10 bases separated the two germline ends. CDR3 length: 12 residues. Germline CDR1 and CDR2: LGHDT and YNNKEL (reference sequence). The DNA for the CDR3 is TGTGCCAGCAGCCAGGCAGGGAACGGCTACACCTTC. Translated, it gives CASSQAGNGYTF.

CDR3 DNA sequence: TGTGCCAGCAGCGAACGGACAGTTGAGTCGCCAATTTCACCCCTCCACTTT. It is translated as CASSERTVESPISPLHF. V and J are TRBV7-8 and TRBJ1-6, with a possible D match to TRBD1 (6 bases). V was shortened by 5 bases and J by 9 bases, with 23 bases between the two germline ends. The CDR3 is made up of 17 amino acids. CDR1 is SGHVS and CDR2 is FQNEAQ in the germline V gene.

The chain couples TRBV7-2 to TRBJ2-3; D possibly corresponds to TRBD1 (6 bases). The V end lost 2 bases, the J end lost 3 bases, and 12 bases lay between the germline ends. The CDR3 covers 15 residues. Per the germline V gene, CDR1 is SGHTA and CDR2 is FQGNSA. CDR3 region: CASSLLAGATDTQYF. The DNA of the CDR3 is TGTGCCAGCAGCTTATTAGCAGGGGCGACAGATACGCAGTATTTT.

The chain uses TRBV7-6 and TRBJ2-1, with TRBD2 matching over 8 bases. The CDR3 sequence is 15 residues long. J gave up 1 base and V 5 bases, and 4 bases lay outside the gene matches. Germline V gene sequence: CDR1 SGHVS, CDR2 FNYEAQ. This CDR3 is CASSPRGGSYNEQFF. CDR3 DNA: TGTGCCAGCAGCCCCCGGGGGGGTTCCTACAATGAGCAGTTCTTC.

The V call is TRBV6-5, the J call TRBJ2-3, with D maybe TRBD2 (5 bases). Trimming took 7 bases from V and 1 from J, leaving 9 bases between them. Germline V gene lookup returns CDR1 MNHEY and CDR2 SVGAGI. The CDR3 extends over 13 amino acids. DNA of the CDR3: TGTGCCAGCAAGAGCGGAGGCACAGATACGCAGTATTTT. It is translated as CASKSGGTDTQYF.

This clone was recorded only once. The chain joins TRBV30 to TRBJ1-6, with a possible D match to TRBD1 (5 bases). The CDR3 consists of 15 residues. The V end lost 0 bases, the J end lost 7 bases, and 13 bases lay between the germline ends. CDR1 is GTSNPN, CDR2 SVGIG, per germline (reference sequence). CDR3 residues: CAWSVLTGGNSPLHF. DNA for the CDR3: TGTGCCTGGAGTGTACTAACAGGAGGGAATTCACCCCTCCACTTT.

The J gene is TRBJ2-1, the V gene TRBV5-6; 14 positions agree with TRBD2. V lost 3 bases and J lost 15; bases outside the gene matches: 8. CDR1 is SGHDT and CDR2 is YYEEEE in the germline V gene. The CDR3 runs 14 residues. In DNA form, the CDR3 reads TGTGCCAGCAGCTCGACGGGACTAGCGGGGGAGGGGTTCTTC. Its translation is CASSSTGLAGEGFF.

V gene TRBV12-5 combines with J gene TRBJ1-3; TRBD1 matches at 7 bases. Germline V gene data show CDR1 as LGHNT and CDR2 as FRNRAP. This CDR3 contains 14 residues. V dropped 4 bases and J dropped 3; count of bases not matched to a gene: 3. CDR3: CASGSDRVGNTIYF. The CDR3 bases are TGTGCTAGTGGTTCAGACAGGGTTGGAAACACCATATATTTT. The complete variable domain, with remaining parts taken from reference TRBV12-5 and TRBJ1-3, reads DARVTQTPRHKVTEMGQEVTMRCQPILGHNTVFWYRQTMMQGLELLAYFRNRAPLDDSGMPKDRFSAEMPDATLATLKIQPSEPRDSAVYFCASGSDRVGNTIYFGEGSWLTVV.

The J gene is TRBJ2-1, the V gene TRBV20-1; D gene ambiguous. Germline CDR1 DFQATT, CDR2 SNEGSKA (reference sequence). This CDR3 comprises 11 residues. V lost 6 bases and J 3 bases, leaving 6 bases between the germline ends. CDR3 coding DNA: TGCAGTGCGAACAGCTACAATGAGCAGTTCTTC. Its protein is CSANSYNEQFF.

The chain uses TRBV11-2 and TRBJ1-2, with 10 bases identical to TRBD1. This CDR3 has 15 residues. V was pared by 5 bases and J by 4 bases, with 7 bases of the junction left unmatched. Germline loops: CDR1 SGHAT, CDR2 FQNNGV. The CDR3 DNA reads as TGTGCCAGCAGCACGAGGGACAGGGGCCGCTATGGCTACACCTTC. Its protein is CASSTRDRGRYGYTF.